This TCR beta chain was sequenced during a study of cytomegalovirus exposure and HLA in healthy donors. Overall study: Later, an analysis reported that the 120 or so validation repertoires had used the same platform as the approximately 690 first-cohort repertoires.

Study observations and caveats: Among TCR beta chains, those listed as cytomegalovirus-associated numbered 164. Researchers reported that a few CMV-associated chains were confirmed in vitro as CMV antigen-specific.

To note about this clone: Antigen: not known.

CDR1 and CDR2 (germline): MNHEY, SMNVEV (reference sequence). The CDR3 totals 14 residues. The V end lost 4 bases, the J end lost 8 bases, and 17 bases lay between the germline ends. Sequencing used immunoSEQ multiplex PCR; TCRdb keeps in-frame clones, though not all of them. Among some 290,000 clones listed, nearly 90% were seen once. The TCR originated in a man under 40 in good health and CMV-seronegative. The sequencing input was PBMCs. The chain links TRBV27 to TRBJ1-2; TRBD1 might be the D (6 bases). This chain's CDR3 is CASSSQGRSWGYTF. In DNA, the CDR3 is TGTGCCAGCAGTTCACAGGGTAGGAGTTGGGGCTACACCTTC.